The 5 T cell receptor beta chains in this list originate from one sample, sequenced in a study of blood T cell repertoires in COVID-19. The method was immunoSEQ multiplex PCR; TCRdb's version includes in-frame clones alone and lacks a portion of them. This sample has about 410,000 clones, with roughly 88% found just once. Sequencing was carried out using peripheral blood. These receptors all stem from a young woman with active or convalescent COVID-19.

The rearrangement uses TRBV27 and TRBJ2-7; possibly TRBD1 for D (6 bases). Trimming shortened V by 5 bases and J by 3 bases, and 14 bases separated the two germline ends. The germline gives CDR1 MNHEY, CDR2 SMNVEV (reference sequence). This CDR3 has 14 residues. The CDR3 sequence: CASSPEGQVYEQYF. CDR3 DNA sequence: TGTGCCAGCAGTCCAGAGGGACAAGTCTACGAGCAGTACTTC.

The V gene is TRBV19, the J gene TRBJ1-4, with D perhaps TRBD1 (5 bases). Trimming removed 5 bases at V and 0 bases at J, with 19 bases between. CDR3 size: 18 residues. Germline-derived CDR1 and CDR2 are LNHDA and SQIVND (reference sequence). The CDR3 is CASSSQLTAETTNEKLFF. DNA of the CDR3: TGTGCCAGTAGTTCCCAACTGACAGCCGAGACAACTAATGAAAAACTGTTTTTT. Combining the CDR3 with reference TRBV19 and TRBJ1-4 gives the whole variable domain DGGITQSPKYLFRKEGQNVTLSCEQNLNHDAMYWYRQDPGQGLRLIYYSQIVNDFQKGDIAEGYSVSREKKESFPLTVTSAQKNPTAFYLCASSSQLTAETTNEKLFFGSGTQLSVL.

This clone was recorded once. This chain links TRBV10-1 with TRBJ2-7, with TRBD1 identical over 7 bases. The CDR3 loop spans 14 amino acids. Germline loops: CDR1 WNHNN, CDR2 SYGVQD (reference sequence). J was trimmed by 2 bases and V by 6 bases; bases with no gene match: 7. CDR3 protein: CASSRDRAPYEQYF. Here the CDR3 DNA reads TGCGCCAGCAGCCGAGACAGGGCGCCCTACGAGCAGTACTTC.

This clone was observed a single time. This chain joins TRBV2 and TRBJ1-3; 9 bases align to TRBD1. From germline, CDR1 is SNHLY and CDR2 FYNNEI. The CDR3 is 16 residues long. V trimming: 1 base; J trimming: 3 bases; junction bases outside the gene matches: 4. DNA for the CDR3: TGTGCCAGCAGTGAAGAGACAGGGGGATATGGAAACACCATATATTTT. Translation gives CASSEETGGYGNTIYF.

The chain uses TRBV7-9 and TRBJ2-7; tentatively, D is TRBD1 (6 bases). CDR3 length: 16 residues. V lost 3 bases to trimming and J lost 5 bases, with 20 bases between them. CDR1 and CDR2 from the germline V gene are SEHNR and FQNEAQ (reference sequence). This CDR3 is CASSFRVRPGVHEQYF. DNA of the CDR3: TGTGCCAGCAGCTTTAGGGTAAGACCAGGGGTCCACGAGCAGTACTTC.